The 4 T cell receptor beta chains reported below all come from one sample, sequenced in a study of cytomegalovirus exposure and HLA in healthy donors. The primer mix had 60 Vbeta and 13 Jbeta primers. Libraries were prepared by immunoSEQ multiplex PCR; TCRdb keeps only in-frame clonotypes and omits some of them. The table has about 99,000 clones, more than 65% seen once. Source material: PBMCs. The source is a woman younger than 30 in good health and CMV-seropositive.

The chain joins TRBV7-2 to TRBJ1-4; D gene uncertain. Between the trimmed V and J ends, which lost 1 base and 7 bases, there was a span of 16 bases. The CDR3 totals 16 residues. The germline V gene has CDR1 SGHTA and CDR2 FQGNSA. This chain's CDR3 is CASSLGSGIRSEKLFF. The CDR3 DNA sequence: TGTGCCAGCAGCTTAGGTTCGGGAATCCGGAGTGAAAAACTGTTTTTT.

The chain uses TRBV27 and TRBJ2-7; 7 positions agree with TRBD2. Germline V gene data show CDR1 as MNHEY and CDR2 as SMNVEV (reference sequence). J gave up 7 bases and V 6 bases, and 12 bases lay outside the gene matches. This CDR3 spans 14 amino acids. In DNA, the CDR3 is TGTGCCAGCAGCCCGGTAGGAGCGGGATTTGAGCAGTACTTC. Protein: CASSPVGAGFEQYF.

The V and J genes are TRBV14 and TRBJ2-7, with D maybe TRBD2 (6 bases). V was clipped by 2 bases and J by 6 bases, with 14 bases between them. Germline values: CDR1 SGHDN, CDR2 FVKESK. The CDR3 runs to 14 residues. This CDR3 reads CASSQPGVLSEQYF. The CDR3 DNA reads as TGTGCCAGCAGCCAACCGGGGGTTCTGTCCGAGCAGTACTTC.

This chain uses TRBV19 with TRBJ1-3; D remains ambiguous. The CDR3 loop spans 15 amino acids. Trimming pared 7 bases from V and 1 base from J, leaving 14 bases between. Germline assignment: CDR1 LNHDA and CDR2 SQIVND (reference sequence). The CDR3 coding sequence is TGTGCCAGTACCTTCGACGGGGAATCTGGAAACACCATATATTTT. As protein: CASTFDGESGNTIYF.